This TCR beta chain originates from a study of T cell changes during pregnancy in multiple sclerosis. Germline CDR1 reads SNHLY; CDR2 reads FYNNEI. V shed 8 bases, J shed 7 bases, and the junction held 9 bases outside the gene matches. The CDR3 is 13 amino acids. This table comes from immunoSEQ multiplex PCR, and its TCRdb copy is limited to in-frame clones, with some not included. The sample lists approximately 41,000 clones, 91% seen once, with under 0.75% in the top ten. The chain joins TRBV2 to TRBJ2-7, with 9 positions matching TRBD2. This sequence originates from a female donor in good health, enrolled as a control in a pregnancy study. The sample in question was CD4+ T cells from peripheral blood mononuclear cells, obtained in the second trimester of pregnancy. The CDR3 nucleotides are TGTGCCAGCGGGGCGGGGGGGCCGTCGGAGCAGTACTTC. This sequence encodes CASGAGGPSEQYF.